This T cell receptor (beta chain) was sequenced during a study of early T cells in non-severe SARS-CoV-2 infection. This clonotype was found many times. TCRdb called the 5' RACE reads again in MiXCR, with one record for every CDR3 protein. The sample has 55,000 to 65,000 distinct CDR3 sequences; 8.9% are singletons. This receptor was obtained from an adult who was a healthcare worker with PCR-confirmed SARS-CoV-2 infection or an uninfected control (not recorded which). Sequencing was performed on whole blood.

CDR3 sequence (DNA): TGCGCCAGCAGCCCGGGGACAGGGGTCTTGAACACTGAAGCTTTCTTT. The encoded protein is CASSPGTGVLNTEAFF. J is TRBJ1-1 and V is TRBV5-1, with TRBD1 matching over 10 bases. The CDR3 runs to 16 residues. With 4 bases clipped from V and 0 bases from J, the junction kept 6 bases outside the gene matches. The germline V gene encodes CDR1 SGHRS and CDR2 YFSETQ.